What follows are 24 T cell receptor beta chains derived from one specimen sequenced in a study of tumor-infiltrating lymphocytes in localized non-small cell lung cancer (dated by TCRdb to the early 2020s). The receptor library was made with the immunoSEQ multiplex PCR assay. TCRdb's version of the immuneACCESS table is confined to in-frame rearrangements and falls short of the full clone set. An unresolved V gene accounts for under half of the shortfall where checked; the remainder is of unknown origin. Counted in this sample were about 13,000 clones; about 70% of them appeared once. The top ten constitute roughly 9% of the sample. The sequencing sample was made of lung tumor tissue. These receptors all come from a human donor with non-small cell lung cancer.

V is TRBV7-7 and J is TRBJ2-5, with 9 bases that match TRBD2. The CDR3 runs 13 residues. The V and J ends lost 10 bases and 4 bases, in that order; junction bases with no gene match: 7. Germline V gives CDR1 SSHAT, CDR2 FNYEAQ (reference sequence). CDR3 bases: TGTGCCACGTGTAGCGGGAGAGGAGAGACCCAGTACTTC. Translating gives CATCSGRGETQYF.

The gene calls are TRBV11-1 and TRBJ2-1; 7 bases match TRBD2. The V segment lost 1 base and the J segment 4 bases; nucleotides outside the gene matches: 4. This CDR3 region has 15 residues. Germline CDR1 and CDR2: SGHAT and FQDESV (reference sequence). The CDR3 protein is CASSLEPSGYNEQFF. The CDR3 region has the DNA TGTGCCAGCAGCTTAGAACCTAGCGGTTACAATGAGCAGTTCTTC.

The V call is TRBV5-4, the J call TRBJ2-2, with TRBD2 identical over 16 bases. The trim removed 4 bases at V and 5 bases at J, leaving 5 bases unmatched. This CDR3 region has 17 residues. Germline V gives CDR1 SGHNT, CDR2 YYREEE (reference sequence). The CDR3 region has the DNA TGTGCCAGCAGCGGGACTAGCGGGAGGGCCGGTACCGGGGAGCTGTTTTTT. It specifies CASSGTSGRAGTGELFF.

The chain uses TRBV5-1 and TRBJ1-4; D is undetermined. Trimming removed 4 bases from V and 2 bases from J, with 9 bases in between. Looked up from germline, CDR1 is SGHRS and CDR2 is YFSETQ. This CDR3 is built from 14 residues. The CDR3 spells CASSPDRTNEKLFF. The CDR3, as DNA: TGCGCCAGCAGCCCGGACCGGACTAATGAAAAACTGTTTTTT.

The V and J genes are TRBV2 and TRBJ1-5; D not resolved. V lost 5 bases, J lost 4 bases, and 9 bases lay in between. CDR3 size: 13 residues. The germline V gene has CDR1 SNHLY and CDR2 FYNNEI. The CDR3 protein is CASSITGNQPQHF. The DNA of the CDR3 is TGTGCCAGCAGTATAACCGGTAATCAGCCCCAGCATTTT.

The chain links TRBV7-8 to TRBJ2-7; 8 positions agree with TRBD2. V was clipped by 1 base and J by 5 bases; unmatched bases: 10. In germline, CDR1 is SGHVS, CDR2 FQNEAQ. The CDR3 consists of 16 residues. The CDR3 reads CASSLGRLAIMHEQYF. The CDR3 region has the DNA TGTGCCAGCAGCTTAGGGAGACTAGCGATAATGCACGAGCAGTACTTC.

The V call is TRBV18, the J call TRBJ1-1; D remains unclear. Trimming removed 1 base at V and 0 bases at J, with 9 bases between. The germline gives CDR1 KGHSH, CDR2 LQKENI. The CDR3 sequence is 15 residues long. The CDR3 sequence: CASSPLLRMNTEAFF. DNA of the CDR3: TGTGCCAGCTCACCACTTTTAAGGATGAACACTGAAGCTTTCTTT.

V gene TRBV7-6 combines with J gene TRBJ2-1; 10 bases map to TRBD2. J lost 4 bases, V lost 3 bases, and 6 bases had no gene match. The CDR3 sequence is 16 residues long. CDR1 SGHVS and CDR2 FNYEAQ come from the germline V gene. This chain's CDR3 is CASSLSSGSGYNEQFF. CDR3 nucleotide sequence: TGTGCCAGCAGCTTGTCTAGCGGGAGTGGTTACAATGAGCAGTTCTTC. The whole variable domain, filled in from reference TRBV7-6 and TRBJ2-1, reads GAGVSQSPRYKVTKRGQDVALRCDPISGHVSLYWYRQALGQGPEFLTYFNYEAQQDKSGLPNDRFSAERPEGSISTLTIQRTEQRDSAMYRCASSLSSGSGYNEQFFGPGTRLTVL.

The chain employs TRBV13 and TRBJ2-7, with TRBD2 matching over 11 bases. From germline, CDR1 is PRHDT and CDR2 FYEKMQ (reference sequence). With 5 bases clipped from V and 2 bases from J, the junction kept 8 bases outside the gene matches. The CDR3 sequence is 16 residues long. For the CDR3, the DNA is TGTGCCAGCAGCGCCCCCGGGACTAGCGGAACCTACGAGCAGTACTTC. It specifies CASSAPGTSGTYEQYF.

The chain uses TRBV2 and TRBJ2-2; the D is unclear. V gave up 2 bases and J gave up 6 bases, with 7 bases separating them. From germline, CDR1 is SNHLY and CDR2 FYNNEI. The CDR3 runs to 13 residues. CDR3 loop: CASSESLAGELFF. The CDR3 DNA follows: TGTGCCAGCAGTGAATCTCTGGCCGGGGAGCTGTTTTTT.

The CDR3 sequence: CASSLAGKSYGYTF. The CDR3 DNA reads TGTGCCAGCAGCTTGGCCGGAAAATCCTATGGCTACACCTTC. J is TRBJ1-2 and V is TRBV5-4; D gene unclear. This CDR3 spans 14 amino acids. The V and J ends lost 0 bases and 4 bases respectively, with 10 bases between them. Looked up from germline, CDR1 is SGHNT and CDR2 is YYREEE (reference sequence).

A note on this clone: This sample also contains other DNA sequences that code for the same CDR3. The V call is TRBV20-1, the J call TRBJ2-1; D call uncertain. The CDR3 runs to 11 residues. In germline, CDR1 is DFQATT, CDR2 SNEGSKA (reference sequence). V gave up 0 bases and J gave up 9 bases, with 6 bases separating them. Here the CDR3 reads CSARDGREQFF. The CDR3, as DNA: TGCAGTGCTAGAGATGGACGTGAGCAGTTCTTC.

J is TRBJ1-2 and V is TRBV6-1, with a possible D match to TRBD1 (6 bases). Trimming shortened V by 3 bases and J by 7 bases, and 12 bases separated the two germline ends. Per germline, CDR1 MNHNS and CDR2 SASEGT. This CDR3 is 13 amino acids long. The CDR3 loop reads CASSDSTGRGYTF. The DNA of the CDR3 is TGTGCCAGCAGTGACTCCACAGGGCGTGGCTACACCTTC.

As DNA, the CDR3 is TGTGCCAGCAGCCTCCCTTCGGGGCTAGCGGGGGACAATGAGCAGTTCTTC. It yields the protein CASSLPSGLAGDNEQFF. The V call is TRBV7-9, the J call TRBJ2-1, with TRBD2 matching over 10 bases. Losses at the gene ends were 5 bases for V and 5 bases for J; bases not matched to a gene: 12. There are 17 residues in the CDR3. Per germline, CDR1 SEHNR and CDR2 FQNEAQ (reference sequence).

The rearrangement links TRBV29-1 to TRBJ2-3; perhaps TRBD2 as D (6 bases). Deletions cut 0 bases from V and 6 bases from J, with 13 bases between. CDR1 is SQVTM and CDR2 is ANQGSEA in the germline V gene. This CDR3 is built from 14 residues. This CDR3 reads CSVEDSLAPDTQYF. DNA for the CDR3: TGCAGCGTTGAAGATTCCCTAGCGCCCGATACGCAGTATTTT.

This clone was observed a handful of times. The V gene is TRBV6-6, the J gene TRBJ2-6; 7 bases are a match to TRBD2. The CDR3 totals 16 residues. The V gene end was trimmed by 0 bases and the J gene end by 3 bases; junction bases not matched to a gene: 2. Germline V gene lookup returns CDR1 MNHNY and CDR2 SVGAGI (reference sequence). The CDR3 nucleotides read TGTGCCAGCAGTTACTCGGGGAGGGTTGGGGCCAACGTCCTGACTTTC. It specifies CASSYSGRVGANVLTF.

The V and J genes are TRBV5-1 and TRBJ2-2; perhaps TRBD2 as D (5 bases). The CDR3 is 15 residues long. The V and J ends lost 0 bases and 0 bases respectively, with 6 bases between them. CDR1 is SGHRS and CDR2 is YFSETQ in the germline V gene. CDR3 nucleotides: TGCGCCAGCAGCTTGGTGGGAGCGAACACCGGGGAGCTGTTTTTT. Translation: CASSLVGANTGELFF. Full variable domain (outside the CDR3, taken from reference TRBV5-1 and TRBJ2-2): KAGVTQTPRYLIKTRGQQVTLSCSPISGHRSVSWYQQTPGQGLQFLFEYFSETQRNKGNFPGRFSGRQFSNSRSEMNVSTLELGDSALYLCASSLVGANTGELFFGEGSRLTVL.

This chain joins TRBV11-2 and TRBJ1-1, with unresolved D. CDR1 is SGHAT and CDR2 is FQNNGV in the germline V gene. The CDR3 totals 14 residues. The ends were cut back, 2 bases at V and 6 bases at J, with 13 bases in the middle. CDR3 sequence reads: CASSLKVVRAEAFF. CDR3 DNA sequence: TGTGCCAGCAGCTTAAAAGTGGTCCGAGCTGAAGCTTTCTTT.

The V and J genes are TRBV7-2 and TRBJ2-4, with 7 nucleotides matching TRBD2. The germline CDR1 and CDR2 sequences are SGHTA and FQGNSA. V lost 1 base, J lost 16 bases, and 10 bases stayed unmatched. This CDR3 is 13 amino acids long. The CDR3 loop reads CASSLDGLVIRYF. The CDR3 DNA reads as TGTGCCAGCAGCTTAGACGGACTAGTTATAAGATACTTC.

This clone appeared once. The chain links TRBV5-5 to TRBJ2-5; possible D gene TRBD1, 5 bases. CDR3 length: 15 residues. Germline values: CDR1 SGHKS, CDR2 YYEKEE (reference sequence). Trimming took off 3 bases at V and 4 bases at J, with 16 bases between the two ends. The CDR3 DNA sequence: TGTGCCAGCAGCTACCAAACCAGGGTTCTAGAGACCCAGTACTTC. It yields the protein CASSYQTRVLETQYF.

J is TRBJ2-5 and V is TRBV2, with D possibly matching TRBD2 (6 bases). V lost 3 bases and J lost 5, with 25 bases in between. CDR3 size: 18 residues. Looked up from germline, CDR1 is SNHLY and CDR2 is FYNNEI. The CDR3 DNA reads TGTGCCAGCAGTGATGGCAAATTGACTTGGGCGGGATGGGAGACCCAGTACTTC. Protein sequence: CASSDGKLTWAGWETQYF.

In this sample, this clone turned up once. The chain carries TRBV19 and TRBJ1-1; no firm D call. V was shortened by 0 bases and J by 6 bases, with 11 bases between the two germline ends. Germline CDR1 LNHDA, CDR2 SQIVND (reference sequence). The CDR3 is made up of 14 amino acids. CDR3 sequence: CASSIDTGSAEAFF. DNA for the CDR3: TGTGCCAGTAGTATAGATACGGGGAGTGCTGAAGCTTTCTTT.

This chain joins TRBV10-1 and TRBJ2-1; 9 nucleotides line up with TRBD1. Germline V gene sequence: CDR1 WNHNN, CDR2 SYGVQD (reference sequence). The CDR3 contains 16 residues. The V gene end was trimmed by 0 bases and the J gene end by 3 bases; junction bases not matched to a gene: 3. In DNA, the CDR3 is TGCGCCAGCAGTGAGTCGAACAGGGGGCTCTACAATGAGCAGTTCTTC. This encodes CASSESNRGLYNEQFF.

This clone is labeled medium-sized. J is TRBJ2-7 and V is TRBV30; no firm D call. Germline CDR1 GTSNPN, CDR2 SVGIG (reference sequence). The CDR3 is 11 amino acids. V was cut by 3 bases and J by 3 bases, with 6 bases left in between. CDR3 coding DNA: TGTGCCTGGAGGGTACTCTACGAGCAGTACTTC. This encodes CAWRVLYEQYF.